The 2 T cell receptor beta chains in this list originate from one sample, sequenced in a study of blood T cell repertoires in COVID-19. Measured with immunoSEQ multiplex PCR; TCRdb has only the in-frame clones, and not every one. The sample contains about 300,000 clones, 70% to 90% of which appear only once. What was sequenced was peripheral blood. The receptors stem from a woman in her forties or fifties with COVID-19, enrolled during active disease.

The CDR3 DNA is TGTGCCAGCTCACTCGACTACTACAATGAGCAGTTCTTC. It is translated as CASSLDYYNEQFF. The chain uses TRBV18 and TRBJ2-1; D is possibly TRBD2 (5 bases). There are 13 residues in the CDR3. Germline CDR1 reads KGHSH; CDR2 reads LQKENI. Trimming removed 4 bases at V and 3 bases at J, with 7 bases between.

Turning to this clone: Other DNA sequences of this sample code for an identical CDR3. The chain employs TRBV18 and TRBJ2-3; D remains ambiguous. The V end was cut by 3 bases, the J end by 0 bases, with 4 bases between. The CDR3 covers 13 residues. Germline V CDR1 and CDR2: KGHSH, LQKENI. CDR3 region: CASSPPSTDTQYF. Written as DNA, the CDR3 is TGTGCCAGCTCACCCCCTAGCACAGATACGCAGTATTTT.